This T cell receptor (beta chain) came from a study of shared T cell receptors in the human thymus. There are 15 residues in the CDR3. CDR1 is MNHEY and CDR2 is SVGAGI in the germline V gene. V gave up 2 bases and J gave up 0 bases, with 8 bases separating them. The protocol was immunoSEQ multiplex PCR, while the TCRdb copy is restricted to in-frame clones and leaves out a portion. The data contain 720,000 or so clones, 70% to 90% of them seen just once; the ten biggest clones take up around 0.0094%. These records were also assigned to another study, of human thymus T cells. That report adds: Healthy Finnish infants undergoing corrective surgery for congenital heart defects provided the donor material. Thymus specimens were resections from corrective heart surgery. What appeared biased in thymic and blood repertoires was the usage of V and J genes. There were highly overlapping thymic repertoires among unrelated individuals, as related research reported.

V is TRBV6-5 and J is TRBJ1-5, with D perhaps TRBD1 (5 bases). This clonotype was obtained from a girl in the first two years of life with a congenital heart defect. The specimen was thymocytes. CDR3 sequence: CASSYIGDSNQPQHF. CDR3 DNA: TGTGCCAGCAGTTACATAGGGGATAGCAATCAGCCCCAGCATTTT.